The source of this T cell receptor beta chain is a study of shared clonotypes between healthy human individuals. Study-level results: Of the naive CD4 clonotypes, approximately 5% were shared across several donors.

To note about this clone: The antigen is unknown.

In the original processing: Filtering was not the same, since immunoSEQ gave junction-only sequences without quality scores. Profiled with immunoSEQ multiplex PCR; TCRdb holds only in-frame clones, not every one. The V and J calls and clone size are taken from that table; D and trimming were inferred from the DNA. The sample consists of about 820,000 clones, about 92% of them appearing once. The trim removed 1 base at V and 5 bases at J, leaving 3 bases unmatched. The CDR3 length is 14 residues. CDR1 and CDR2 (germline): SGHAT, FQNNGV. Terminally differentiated effector memory CD45RA+ cells were excluded from the naive CD8 cells, which were CD45RO-negative and positively selected for CCR7.

The chain is built from TRBV11-2 and TRBJ2-7; TRBD1 agrees at 9 bases. Material for sequencing was naive CD8+ T cells sorted from blood. This TCR was recovered from a man aged 25 to 40 in good health. Here the CDR3 reads CASSLGDRAHEQYF. CDR3 nucleotide sequence: TGTGCCAGCAGCTTAGGGGACAGGGCCCACGAGCAGTACTTC.